The T cell receptor beta chain described here comes from a study of tumor-infiltrating lymphocytes in primary liver carcinoma. Germline V gene sequence: CDR1 GTSNPN, CDR2 SVGIG (reference sequence). This CDR3 spans 14 amino acids. With 4 bases clipped from V and 2 bases from J, the junction kept 7 bases outside the gene matches. With respect to this clonotype: Since a much larger clone is just one base distant, this may be a read error.

Co-extracting RNA and DNA was done with roughly 17-33 mg of unsorted bulk tissue as input. Priming with a constant-region primer yielded TCR beta cDNA from 450 to 550 ng total RNA. The TCR beta library was amplified through three nested multiplex PCR rounds in a modified ARM-PCR procedure. Running approximately 10 cycles apiece, the first two PCR rounds relied on TRBV1-TRBV30 forward primers together with a C-beta reverse primer. TCRdb redid the calling of the multiplex PCR reads with MiXCR, one entry per CDR3 protein. The profile covers about 92,000 distinct CDR3 sequences, with less than 75% appearing a single time and around 26% taken by the ten largest.

This receptor was identified in a man between 40 and 49 years old with primary liver carcinoma and hepatitis B virus infection. This rearrangement joins TRBV30 to TRBJ2-7; 8 bases fit TRBD2. The source material was tumor-adjacent normal liver tissue. The CDR3 spells CAWTRVAGTYEQYF. In DNA, the CDR3 is TGTGCCTGGACGCGAGTAGCGGGAACCTACGAGCAGTACTTC. The full variable domain, with the rest looked up from reference TRBV30 and TRBJ2-7, is SQTIHQWPATLVQPVGSPLSLECTVEGTSNPNLYWYRQAAGRGLQLLFYSVGIGQISSEVPQNLSASRPQDRQFILSSKKLLLSDSGFYLCAWTRVAGTYEQYFGPGTRLTVT.